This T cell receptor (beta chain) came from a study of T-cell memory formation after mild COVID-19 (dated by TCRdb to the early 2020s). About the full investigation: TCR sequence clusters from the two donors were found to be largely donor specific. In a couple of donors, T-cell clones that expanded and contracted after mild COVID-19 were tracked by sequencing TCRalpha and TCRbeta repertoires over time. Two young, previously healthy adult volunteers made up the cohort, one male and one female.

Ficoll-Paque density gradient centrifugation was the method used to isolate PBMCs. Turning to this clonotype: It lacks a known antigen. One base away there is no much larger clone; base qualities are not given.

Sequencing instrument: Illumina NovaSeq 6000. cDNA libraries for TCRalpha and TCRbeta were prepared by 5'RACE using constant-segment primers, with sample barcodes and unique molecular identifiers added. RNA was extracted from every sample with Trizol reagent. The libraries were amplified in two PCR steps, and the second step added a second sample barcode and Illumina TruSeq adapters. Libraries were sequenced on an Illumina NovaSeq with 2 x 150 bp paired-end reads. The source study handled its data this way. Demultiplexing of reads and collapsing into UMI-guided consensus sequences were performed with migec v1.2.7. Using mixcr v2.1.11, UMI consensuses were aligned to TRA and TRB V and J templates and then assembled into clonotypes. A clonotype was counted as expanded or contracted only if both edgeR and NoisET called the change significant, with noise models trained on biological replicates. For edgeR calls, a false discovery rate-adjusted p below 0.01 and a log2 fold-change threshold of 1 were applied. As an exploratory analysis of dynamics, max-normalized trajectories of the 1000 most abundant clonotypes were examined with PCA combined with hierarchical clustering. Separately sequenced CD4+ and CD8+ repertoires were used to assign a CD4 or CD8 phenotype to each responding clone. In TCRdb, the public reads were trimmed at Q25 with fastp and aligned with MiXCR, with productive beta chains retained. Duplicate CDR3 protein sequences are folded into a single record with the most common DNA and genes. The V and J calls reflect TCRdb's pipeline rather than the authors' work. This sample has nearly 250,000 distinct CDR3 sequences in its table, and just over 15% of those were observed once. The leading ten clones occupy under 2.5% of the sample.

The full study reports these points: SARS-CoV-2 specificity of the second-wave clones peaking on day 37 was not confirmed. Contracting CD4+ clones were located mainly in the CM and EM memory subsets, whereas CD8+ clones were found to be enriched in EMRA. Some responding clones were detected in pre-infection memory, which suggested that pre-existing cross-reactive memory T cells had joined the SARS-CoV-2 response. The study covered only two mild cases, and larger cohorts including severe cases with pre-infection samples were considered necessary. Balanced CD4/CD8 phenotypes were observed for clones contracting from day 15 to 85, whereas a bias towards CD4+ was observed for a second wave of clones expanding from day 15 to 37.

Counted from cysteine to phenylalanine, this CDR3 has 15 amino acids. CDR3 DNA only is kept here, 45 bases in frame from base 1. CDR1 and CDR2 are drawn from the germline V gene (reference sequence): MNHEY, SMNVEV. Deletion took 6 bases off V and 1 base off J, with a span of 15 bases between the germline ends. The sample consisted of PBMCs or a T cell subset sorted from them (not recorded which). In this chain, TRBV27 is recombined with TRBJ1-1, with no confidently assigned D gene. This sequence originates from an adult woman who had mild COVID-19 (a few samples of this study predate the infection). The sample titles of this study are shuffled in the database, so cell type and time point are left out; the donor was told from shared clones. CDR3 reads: CASSRLEARNTEAFF. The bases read TGTGCCAGCAGCCGCTTAGAGGCGCGGAACACTGAAGCTTTCTTT.